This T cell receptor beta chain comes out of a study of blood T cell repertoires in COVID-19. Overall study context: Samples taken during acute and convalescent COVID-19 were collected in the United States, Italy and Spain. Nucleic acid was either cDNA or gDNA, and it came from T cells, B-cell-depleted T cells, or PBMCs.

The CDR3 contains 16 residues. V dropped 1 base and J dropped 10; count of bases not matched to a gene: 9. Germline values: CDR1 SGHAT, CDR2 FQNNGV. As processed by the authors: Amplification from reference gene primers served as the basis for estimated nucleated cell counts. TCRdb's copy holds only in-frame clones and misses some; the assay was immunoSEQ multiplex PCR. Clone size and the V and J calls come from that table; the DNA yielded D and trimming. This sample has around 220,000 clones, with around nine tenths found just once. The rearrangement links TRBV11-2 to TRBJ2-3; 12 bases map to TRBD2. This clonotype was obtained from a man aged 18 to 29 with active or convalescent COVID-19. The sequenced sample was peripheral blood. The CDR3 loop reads CASSLVLSSGRAAQYF. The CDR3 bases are TGTGCCAGCAGCTTAGTCTTGTCTAGCGGGAGGGCCGCGCAGTATTTT.